This TCR beta chain was documented in a study of cytomegalovirus exposure and HLA in healthy donors. Trimming took 3 bases from V and 5 from J, leaving 18 bases between them. The germline V gene encodes CDR1 SGDLS and CDR2 YYNGEE. This CDR3 is built from 15 residues. Study outcomes and limitations: Whilst most TCR sequences proved rare, a subset of public TCRs occurred across many donors. Within the data, a cluster of highly shared sequence variants was likely a sequencing artifact. TCR association rates varied by HLA locus in a later analysis, with DRB1 highest and HLA-C lowest.

As concerns this clone: The antigen remains undetermined.

Primers: 60 Vbeta forward and 13 Jbeta reverse. Using immunoSEQ multiplex PCR, the repertoire was profiled, and TCRdb retains in-frame clones only, with some absent. The table lists around 99,000 clones, 76% of them singletons. The sequenced material came from PBMCs. The TCR was taken from a woman aged 45-65 years in good health and CMV-seropositive. The rearrangement uses TRBV9 and TRBJ2-7, with TRBD1 as a possible D gene (8 bases). CDR3 amino acids: CASSATGGGPDEQYF. The CDR3 bases are TGTGCCAGCAGCGCTACAGGGGGGGGTCCTGACGAGCAGTACTTC.